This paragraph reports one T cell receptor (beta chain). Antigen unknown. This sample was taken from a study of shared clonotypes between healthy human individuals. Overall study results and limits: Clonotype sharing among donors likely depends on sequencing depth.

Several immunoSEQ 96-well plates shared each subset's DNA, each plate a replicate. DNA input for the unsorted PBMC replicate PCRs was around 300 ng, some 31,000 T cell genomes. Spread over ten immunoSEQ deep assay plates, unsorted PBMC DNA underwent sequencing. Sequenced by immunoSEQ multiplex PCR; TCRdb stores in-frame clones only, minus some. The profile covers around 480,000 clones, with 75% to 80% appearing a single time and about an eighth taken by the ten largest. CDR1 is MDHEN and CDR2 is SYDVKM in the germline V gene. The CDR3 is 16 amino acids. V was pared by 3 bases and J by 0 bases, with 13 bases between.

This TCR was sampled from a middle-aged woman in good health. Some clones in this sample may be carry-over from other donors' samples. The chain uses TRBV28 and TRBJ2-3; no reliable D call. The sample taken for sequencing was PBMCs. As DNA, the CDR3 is TGTGCCAGCAGTTTTCCAGGCACTCCTAGCACAGATACGCAGTATTTT. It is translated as CASSFPGTPSTDTQYF. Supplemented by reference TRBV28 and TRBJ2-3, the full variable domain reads DVKVTQSSRYLVKRTGEKVFLECVQDMDHENMFWYRQDPGLGLRLIYFSYDVKMKEKGDIPEGYSVSREKKERFSLILESASTNQTSMYLCASSFPGTPSTDTQYFGPGTRLTVL.